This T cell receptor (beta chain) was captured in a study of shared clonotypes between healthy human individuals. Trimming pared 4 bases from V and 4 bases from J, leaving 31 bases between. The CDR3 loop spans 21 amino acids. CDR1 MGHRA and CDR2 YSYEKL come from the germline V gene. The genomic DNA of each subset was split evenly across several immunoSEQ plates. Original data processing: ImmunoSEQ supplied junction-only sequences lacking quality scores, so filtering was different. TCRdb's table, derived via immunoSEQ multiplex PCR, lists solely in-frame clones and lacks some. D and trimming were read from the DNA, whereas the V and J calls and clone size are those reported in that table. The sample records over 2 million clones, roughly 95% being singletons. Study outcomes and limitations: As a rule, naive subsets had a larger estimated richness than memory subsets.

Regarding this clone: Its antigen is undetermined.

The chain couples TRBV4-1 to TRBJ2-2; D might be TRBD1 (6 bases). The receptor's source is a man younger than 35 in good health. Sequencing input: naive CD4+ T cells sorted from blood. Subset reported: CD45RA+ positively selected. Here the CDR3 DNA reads TGCGCCAGCAGCCTAAAATCGCCGGGACACCTAACCTCGGCCGTCACCGGGGAGCTGTTTTTT. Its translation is CASSLKSPGHLTSAVTGELFF.